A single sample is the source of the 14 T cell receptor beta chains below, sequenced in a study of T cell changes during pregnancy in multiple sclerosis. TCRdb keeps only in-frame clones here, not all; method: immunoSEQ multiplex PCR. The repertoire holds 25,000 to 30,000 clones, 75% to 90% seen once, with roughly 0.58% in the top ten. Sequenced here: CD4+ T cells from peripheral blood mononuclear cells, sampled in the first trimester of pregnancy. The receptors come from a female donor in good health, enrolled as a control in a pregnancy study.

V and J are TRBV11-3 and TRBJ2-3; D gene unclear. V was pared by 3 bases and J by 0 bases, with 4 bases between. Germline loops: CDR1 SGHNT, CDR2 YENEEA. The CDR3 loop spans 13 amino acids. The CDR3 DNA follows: TGTGCCAGCAGCTTTTCTAGCACAGATACGCAGTATTTT. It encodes CASSFSSTDTQYF.

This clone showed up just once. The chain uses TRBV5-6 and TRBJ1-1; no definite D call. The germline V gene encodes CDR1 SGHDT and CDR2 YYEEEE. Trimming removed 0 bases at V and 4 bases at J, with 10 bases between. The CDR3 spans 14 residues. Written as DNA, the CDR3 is TGTGCCAGCAGCTTGGGCCAGGACTTCACTGAAGCTTTCTTT. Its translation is CASSLGQDFTEAFF.

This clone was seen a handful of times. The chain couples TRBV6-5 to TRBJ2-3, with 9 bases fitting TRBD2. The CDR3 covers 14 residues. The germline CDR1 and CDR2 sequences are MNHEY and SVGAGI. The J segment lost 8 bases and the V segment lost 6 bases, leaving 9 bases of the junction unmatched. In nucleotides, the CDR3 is TGTGCCAGCAGAGAAGGGACTAGCAGAGGTACGCAGTATTTT. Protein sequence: CASREGTSRGTQYF.

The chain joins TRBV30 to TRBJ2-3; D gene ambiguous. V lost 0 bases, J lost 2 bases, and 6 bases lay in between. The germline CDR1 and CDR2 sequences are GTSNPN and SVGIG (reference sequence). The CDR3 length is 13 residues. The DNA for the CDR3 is TGTGCCTGGAGTGTAGCCAACACAGATACGCAGTATTTT. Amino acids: CAWSVANTDTQYF.

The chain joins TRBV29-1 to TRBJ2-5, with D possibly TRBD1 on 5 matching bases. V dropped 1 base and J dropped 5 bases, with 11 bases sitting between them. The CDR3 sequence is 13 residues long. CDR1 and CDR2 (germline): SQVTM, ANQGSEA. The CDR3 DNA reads TGCAGCGTTGAAGTAGGGGCGAGCGAGACCCAGTACTTC. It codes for CSVEVGASETQYF.

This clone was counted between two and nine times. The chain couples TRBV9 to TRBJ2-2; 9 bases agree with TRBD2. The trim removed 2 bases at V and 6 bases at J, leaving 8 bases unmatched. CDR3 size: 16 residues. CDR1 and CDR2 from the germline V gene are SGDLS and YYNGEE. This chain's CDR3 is CASSVGREGSAGELFF. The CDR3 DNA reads TGTGCCAGCAGCGTCGGGCGGGAGGGATCGGCCGGGGAGCTGTTTTTT.

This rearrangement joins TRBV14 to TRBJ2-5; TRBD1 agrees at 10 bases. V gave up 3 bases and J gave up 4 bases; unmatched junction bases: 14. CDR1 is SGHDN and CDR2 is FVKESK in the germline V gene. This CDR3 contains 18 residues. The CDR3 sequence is CASSQILTGTGVRETQYF. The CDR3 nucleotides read TGTGCCAGCAGCCAGATATTGACCGGGACAGGGGTCCGAGAGACCCAGTACTTC. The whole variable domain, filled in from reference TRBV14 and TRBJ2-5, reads EAGVTQFPSHSVIEKGQTVTLRCDPISGHDNLYWYRRVMGKEIKFLLHFVKESKQDESGMPNNRFLAERTGGTYSTLKVQPAELEDSGVYFCASSQILTGTGVRETQYFGPGTRLLVL.

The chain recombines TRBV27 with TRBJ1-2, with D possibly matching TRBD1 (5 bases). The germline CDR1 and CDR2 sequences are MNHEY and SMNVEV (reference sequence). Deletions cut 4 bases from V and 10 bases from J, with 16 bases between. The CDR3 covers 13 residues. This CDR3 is CASSSYLDSPYTF. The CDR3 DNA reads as TGTGCCAGCAGTTCTTACCTAGACAGTCCCTACACCTTC.

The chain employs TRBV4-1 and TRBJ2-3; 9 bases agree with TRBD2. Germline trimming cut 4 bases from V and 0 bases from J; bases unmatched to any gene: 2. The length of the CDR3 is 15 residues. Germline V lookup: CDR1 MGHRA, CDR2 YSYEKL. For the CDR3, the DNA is TGCGCCAGCAGCCCTAGCGGGACTAGCACAGATACGCAGTATTTT. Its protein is CASSPSGTSTDTQYF.

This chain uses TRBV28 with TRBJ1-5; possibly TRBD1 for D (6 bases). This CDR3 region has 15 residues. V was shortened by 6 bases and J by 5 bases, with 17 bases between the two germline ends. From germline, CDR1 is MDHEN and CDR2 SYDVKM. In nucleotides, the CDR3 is TGTGCCAGCAGGGACAGACAGCGCATCGATCAGCCCCAGCATTTT. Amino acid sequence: CASRDRQRIDQPQHF.

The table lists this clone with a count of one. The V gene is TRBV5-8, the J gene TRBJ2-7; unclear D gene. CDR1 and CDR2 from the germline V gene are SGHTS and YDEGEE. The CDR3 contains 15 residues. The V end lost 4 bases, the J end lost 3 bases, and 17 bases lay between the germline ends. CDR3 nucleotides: TGTGCCAGCAGCACCCCGTGGCCGAGGAACTACGAGCAGTACTTC. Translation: CASSTPWPRNYEQYF.

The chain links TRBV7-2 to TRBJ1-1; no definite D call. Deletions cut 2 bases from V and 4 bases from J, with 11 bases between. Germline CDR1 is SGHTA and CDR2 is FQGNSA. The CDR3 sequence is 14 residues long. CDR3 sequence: CASSLTHGFTEAFF. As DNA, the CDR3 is TGTGCCAGCAGCTTAACGCACGGGTTCACTGAAGCTTTCTTT.

Here the CDR3 reads CASSIRTPSGANVLTF. The CDR3 coding sequence is TGTGCCAGTAGTATAAGGACACCCTCTGGGGCCAACGTCCTGACTTTC. The rearrangement joins TRBV19 to TRBJ2-6, with D perhaps matching TRBD1 (5 bases). Germline V gene data show CDR1 as LNHDA and CDR2 as SQIVND (reference sequence). Deletions cut 2 bases from V and 0 bases from J, with 8 bases between. The CDR3 consists of 16 residues.

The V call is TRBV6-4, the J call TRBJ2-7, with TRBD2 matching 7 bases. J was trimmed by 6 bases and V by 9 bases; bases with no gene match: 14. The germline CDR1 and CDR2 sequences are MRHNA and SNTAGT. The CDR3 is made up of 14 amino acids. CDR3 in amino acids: CARAGRGFRCEQYF. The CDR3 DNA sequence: TGTGCCAGAGCCGGGCGGGGGTTCCGTTGCGAGCAGTACTTC.